This TCR beta chain was sequenced in a study of T cell changes during pregnancy in multiple sclerosis. Libraries were prepared by immunoSEQ multiplex PCR; TCRdb keeps only in-frame clonotypes and omits some of them. Seen here are around 36,000 clones, approximately 94% observed once, and the top ten hold roughly 1.2%. CDR1 SGHKS and CDR2 YYEKEE come from the germline V gene (reference sequence). The CDR3 sequence is 16 residues long. The J segment lost 3 bases and the V segment lost 4 bases, leaving 6 bases of the junction unmatched. This chain connects TRBV5-5 to TRBJ2-7; 14 bases fit TRBD2. This TCR derives from a female donor with multiple sclerosis, enrolled in a pregnancy study. The sequences come from peripheral blood, collected before pregnancy. CDR3 in amino acids: CASSVGLAGEVYEQYF. The CDR3, as DNA: TGTGCCAGCAGCGTGGGACTAGCGGGAGAGGTCTACGAGCAGTACTTC.